This passage covers 26 T cell receptor beta chains from one sample sequenced in a study of blood T cell repertoires in COVID-19 (dated by TCRdb to the early 2020s). The library was prepared using the immunoSEQ multiplex PCR assay. Held by TCRdb, this immuneACCESS table contains in-frame sequences only and omits some clones. Under half of the omission traces to an unresolved V gene where checked; the cause of the rest is unknown. For this sample the table gives approximately 77,000 clones, of which 80% to 90% were detected only once. Together, the top ten hold roughly 2% of the sample. Sequenced sample: peripheral blood. These receptors originate from a man aged 25-45 years with acute or convalescent COVID-19.

The rearrangement joins TRBV13 to TRBJ1-3; D is unclear. Germline values: CDR1 PRHDT, CDR2 FYEKMQ (reference sequence). The CDR3 is 15 amino acids. Deletions cut 0 bases from V and 0 bases from J, with 6 bases between. CDR3 bases: TGTGCCAGCAGCTTAGGCGTTTCCTCTGGAAACACCATATATTTT. It is translated as CASSLGVSSGNTIYF.

This chain links TRBV6-2 or TRBV6-3 with TRBJ2-5, with 10 bases matching TRBD2. With 2 bases clipped from V and 2 bases from J, the junction kept 2 bases outside the gene matches. The germline CDR1 and CDR2 sequences are MNHEY and SVGEGT. The CDR3 sequence is 15 residues long. CDR3 bases: TGTGCCAGCAGTTACCTGACTAGCGGGCAAGAGACCCAGTACTTC. The encoded protein is CASSYLTSGQETQYF.

The V call is TRBV11-2, the J call TRBJ1-2, with no clear D. Germline assignment: CDR1 SGHAT and CDR2 FQNNGV. V was pared by 3 bases and J by 7 bases, with 9 bases between. This CDR3 contains 12 residues. CDR3 nucleotides: TGTGCCAGCAGCTTTTCTGGCTCTGGCTACACCTTC. It is translated as CASSFSGSGYTF. Full variable domain (remainder filled in from reference TRBV11-2 and TRBJ1-2): EAGVAQSPRYKIIEKRQSVAFWCNPISGHATLYWYQQILGQGPKLLIQFQNNGVVDDSQLPKDRFSAERLKGVDSTLKIQPAKLEDSAVYLCASSFSGSGYTFGSGTRLTVV.

Only one count was recorded for this clone. The chain joins TRBV29-1 to TRBJ2-1; weak D call: TRBD1 (6 bases). V lost 1 base and J 7 bases, leaving 23 bases between the germline ends. The CDR3 is 17 amino acids. CDR1 and CDR2 from the germline V gene are SQVTM and ANQGSEA. CDR3 in amino acids: CSVEGGRTGRPGNEQFF. The CDR3 coding sequence is TGCAGCGTTGAAGGGGGGCGGACGGGACGGCCTGGTAATGAGCAGTTCTTC.

This chain uses TRBV3-1 (or the pseudogene TRBV3-2) with TRBJ1-3, with 9 bases aligning to TRBD1. Germline V gives CDR1 LGHDT, CDR2 YNNKEL (reference sequence). This CDR3 is 14 amino acids long. V dropped 5 bases and J dropped 7; count of bases not matched to a gene: 6. This chain's CDR3 is CASSFGTGRNTIYF. The DNA of the CDR3 is TGTGCCAGCAGCTTTGGGACAGGGCGCAACACCATATATTTT.

This clone was recorded once. The gene calls are TRBV6-2 or TRBV6-3 and TRBJ2-1, with TRBD2 identical over 13 bases. This CDR3 is 15 amino acids long. CDR1 and CDR2 (germline): MNHEY, SVGEGT. The V and J ends lost 2 bases and 6 bases, in that order; junction bases with no gene match: 1. CDR3 amino acids: CASSYGTSGTNEQFF. The CDR3 DNA is TGTGCCAGCAGTTACGGGACTAGCGGGACCAATGAGCAGTTCTTC.

The J gene is TRBJ1-2, the V gene TRBV30; 7 bases map to TRBD1. The CDR3 has 16 residues. With 2 bases clipped from V and 0 bases from J, the junction kept 9 bases outside the gene matches. Germline CDR1 is GTSNPN and CDR2 is SVGIG (reference sequence). CDR3 DNA sequence: TGTGCCTGGAGTCGGATCCGGGACAGAACTAACTATGGCTACACCTTC. It yields the protein CAWSRIRDRTNYGYTF.

With regard to this clone: Other DNA sequences from this sample encode an identical CDR3 as well. The rearrangement joins TRBV5-1 to TRBJ1-4, with D unclear. This CDR3 has 15 amino acids. The V end was cut by 3 bases, the J end by 0 bases, with 9 bases between. Germline loops: CDR1 SGHRS, CDR2 YFSETQ. The CDR3 DNA reads TGCGCCAGCAGCTCTTACAGAGCAACTAATGAAAAACTGTTTTTT. Encoded protein: CASSSYRATNEKLFF.

The CDR3 bases are TGTGCCAGCAGCTGGATGCGACAAGCAACTAATGAAAAACTGTTTTTT. The encoded protein is CASSWMRQATNEKLFF. The genes are TRBV5-5 and TRBJ1-4; D is uncertain. Germline V gene sequence: CDR1 SGHKS, CDR2 YYEKEE (reference sequence). The CDR3 totals 16 residues. With 3 bases removed from V and 0 bases from J, the gap between germline ends came to 12 bases.

The chain joins TRBV27 to TRBJ2-1, with D possibly being TRBD2 (6 bases). Deletions cut 0 bases from V and 7 bases from J, with 10 bases between. The V gene's germline CDR1 is MNHEY and CDR2 SMNVEV (reference sequence). The CDR3 consists of 14 residues. The CDR3 coding sequence is TGTGCCAGCAGTTTATCGGAGGGTTTGAATGAGCAGTTCTTC. This gives the protein CASSLSEGLNEQFF.

This chain links TRBV20-1 with TRBJ2-5, with D possibly being TRBD2 (5 bases). The CDR3 spans 16 residues. V lost 3 bases and J lost 2, with 19 bases in between. Germline CDR1 DFQATT, CDR2 SNEGSKA (reference sequence). The CDR3: CSASLRRGSGQETQYF. CDR3 DNA sequence: TGCAGTGCTAGTCTAAGACGCGGCAGCGGACAAGAGACCCAGTACTTC.

J is TRBJ1-4 and V is TRBV19; D uncertain. Germline CDR1 and CDR2: LNHDA and SQIVND (reference sequence). CDR3 length equals 15 residues. V was pared by 7 bases and J by 8 bases, with 20 bases between. CDR3 DNA sequence: TGTGCCAGTACCCTCACCGCCCTGCCGGGGGAAAAACTGTTTTTT. Translated, it gives CASTLTALPGEKLFF.

The chain employs TRBV6-5 and TRBJ2-7, with 11 nucleotides matching TRBD1. V shed 2 bases and J 2 bases; nucleotides not matched to a gene: 5. CDR1 MNHEY and CDR2 SVGAGI come from the germline V gene. The CDR3 runs to 16 residues. The CDR3 spells CASSYRRTGGTYEQYF. In nucleotides, the CDR3 is TGTGCCAGCAGTTACCGTAGGACAGGGGGCACCTACGAGCAGTACTTC.

V gene TRBV5-1 combines with J gene TRBJ2-1, with 10 positions matching TRBD1. Germline V gene lookup returns CDR1 SGHRS and CDR2 YFSETQ. V was pared by 4 bases and J by 3 bases, with 7 bases of the junction left unmatched. This CDR3 region has 16 residues. The CDR3 region has the DNA TGCGCCAGCAGCAAAACCGGGACAGGGGACTACAATGAGCAGTTCTTC. It codes for CASSKTGTGDYNEQFF.

The chain links TRBV2 to TRBJ2-3, with 7 nucleotides matching TRBD1. The V gene end was trimmed by 4 bases and the J gene end by 0 bases; junction bases not matched to a gene: 1. The CDR3 is made up of 14 amino acids. Germline CDR1 reads SNHLY; CDR2 reads FYNNEI. CDR3: CASSGQGSTDTQYF. DNA for the CDR3: TGTGCCAGCAGTGGACAGGGTAGCACAGATACGCAGTATTTT.

Worth noting for this clone: One junction end disagrees with the germline gene, perhaps due to a read error. The rearrangement links TRBV7-7 to TRBJ1-4; 8 bases agree with TRBD1. The CDR3 is 13 residues long. Germline V gene lookup returns CDR1 SSHAT and CDR2 FNYEAQ (reference sequence). CDR3 protein: CASSPRTGEKLFF. The DNA for the CDR3 is TGTGCTAGCAGCCCCCGGACAGGGGAAAAACTGTTTTTT.

This clone has only a few counts. The chain employs TRBV12-3 or TRBV12-4 and TRBJ1-2; unclear D gene. V was trimmed by 5 bases and J by 0 bases, leaving 7 bases between them. The CDR3 has 13 amino acids. CDR3 nucleotides: TGTGCCAGCAGTACCTCGGCTAACTATGGCTACACCTTC. It specifies CASSTSANYGYTF.

The rearrangement uses TRBV9 and TRBJ2-2; 7 bases agree with TRBD2. This CDR3 contains 14 residues. CDR1 SGDLS and CDR2 YYNGEE come from the germline V gene. The trim removed 5 bases at V and 6 bases at J, leaving 7 bases unmatched. In DNA form, the CDR3 reads TGTGCCAGCAGGCGCGGGAGATCTGCCGGGGAGCTGTTTTTT. This codes for CASRRGRSAGELFF.

This chain uses TRBV19 with TRBJ1-5; a possible D gene is TRBD1 (6 bases). This CDR3 has 13 amino acids. The V end lost 7 bases, the J end lost 6 bases, and 13 bases lay between the germline ends. The germline V gene encodes CDR1 LNHDA and CDR2 SQIVND (reference sequence). CDR3 protein: CASTPQGLQPQHF. The CDR3 DNA is TGTGCCAGTACGCCACAGGGCCTTCAGCCCCAGCATTTT.

The chain links TRBV5-4 to TRBJ1-3, with 7 bases lining up with TRBD1. V dropped 5 bases and J dropped 4; count of bases not matched to a gene: 6. The CDR3 loop spans 14 amino acids. CDR1 is SGHNT, CDR2 YYREEE, per germline (reference sequence). The DNA for the CDR3 is TGTGCCAGCAGTTCCTGGGACAGCGGAAACACCATATATTTT. Protein: CASSSWDSGNTIYF.

The chain has TRBV6-5 and TRBJ1-2; D is uncertain. This CDR3 is built from 14 residues. Germline CDR1 is MNHEY and CDR2 is SVGAGI. Trimming stripped 2 bases from V and 1 base from J, with 8 bases between. CDR3 in DNA: TGTGCCAGCAGTTACGTCCCGTTTAACTATGGCTACACCTTC. Translating gives CASSYVPFNYGYTF.

The chain is built from TRBV6-5 and TRBJ1-1; 10 positions agree with TRBD1. The germline CDR1 and CDR2 sequences are MNHEY and SVGAGI. V lost 4 bases and J lost 7; bases outside the gene matches: 6. The length of the CDR3 is 14 residues. CDR3 coding DNA: TGTGCCAGCAGTTTCAGACAGGGGGCATTTGAAGCTTTCTTT. It encodes CASSFRQGAFEAFF.

The J gene is TRBJ2-2, the V gene TRBV27; D is uncertain. With 0 bases removed from V and 4 bases from J, the gap between germline ends came to 9 bases. Germline CDR1 MNHEY, CDR2 SMNVEV (reference sequence). The CDR3 spans 15 residues. CDR3 protein: CASSLSHPSTGELFF. Here the CDR3 DNA reads TGTGCCAGCAGTTTATCCCATCCGAGCACCGGGGAGCTGTTTTTT.

The chain uses TRBV30 and TRBJ2-1; 10 bases fit TRBD2. CDR3 size: 15 residues. V was clipped by 4 bases and J by 2 bases; unmatched bases: 5. CDR1 GTSNPN and CDR2 SVGIG come from the germline V gene (reference sequence). CDR3 coding DNA: TGTGCCTGGACTAGCGGGAGATTTACCTACAATGAGCAGTTCTTC. Its translation: CAWTSGRFTYNEQFF.

The gene calls are TRBV10-3 and TRBJ2-7, with 11 bases matching TRBD1. The ends lost 8 bases at V and 2 bases at J; junction bases unmatched: 5. Germline V gives CDR1 ENHRY, CDR2 SYGVKD. The CDR3 is 14 residues long. CDR3 sequence: CAIYGQGAPYEQYV. The CDR3 bases are TGTGCCATCTATGGACAGGGGGCCCCCTACGAGCAGTACGTC.

V usage is TRBV5-4 and J usage is TRBJ2-1; TRBD2 matches 9 bases. Trimming at V came to 1 base and at J to 7 bases, leaving 9 bases not matched to a gene. The CDR3 is 16 residues long. CDR1 SGHNT and CDR2 YYREEE come from the germline V gene (reference sequence). As DNA, the CDR3 is TGTGCCAGCAGCTTGAAAGTAGCGGGGGCGGGGAATGAGCAGTTCTTC. Amino acids: CASSLKVAGAGNEQFF.